The sequence of this T cell receptor (delta chain) was determined in a study of gamma-delta chains in newborns, infants, children. Trimming cost V 4 bases and J 8 bases; bases outside gene matches: 7. CDR1 and CDR2 from the germline V gene are TSWWSYY and QGS. CDR3 length equals 13 residues. TCRdb reanalysed the reads via CATT. The sample gives fewer than 8,500 delta-chain clones, 1.5% to 2% of which show up once; around 7.9% is in the top ten. This clone was detected only a few times. The rearrangement links TRDV1 to TRDJ1; 7 bases agree with TRDD3. The receptor was isolated from a child who was a newborn, infant or young child, either healthy, febrile or measles-vaccinated (not recorded which). The sequencing sample was made of blood. CDR3 sequence: CALGVPWGGKLIF. The CDR3 DNA reads as TGTGCTCTTGGGGTACCCTGGGGGGGCAAACTCATCTTT.